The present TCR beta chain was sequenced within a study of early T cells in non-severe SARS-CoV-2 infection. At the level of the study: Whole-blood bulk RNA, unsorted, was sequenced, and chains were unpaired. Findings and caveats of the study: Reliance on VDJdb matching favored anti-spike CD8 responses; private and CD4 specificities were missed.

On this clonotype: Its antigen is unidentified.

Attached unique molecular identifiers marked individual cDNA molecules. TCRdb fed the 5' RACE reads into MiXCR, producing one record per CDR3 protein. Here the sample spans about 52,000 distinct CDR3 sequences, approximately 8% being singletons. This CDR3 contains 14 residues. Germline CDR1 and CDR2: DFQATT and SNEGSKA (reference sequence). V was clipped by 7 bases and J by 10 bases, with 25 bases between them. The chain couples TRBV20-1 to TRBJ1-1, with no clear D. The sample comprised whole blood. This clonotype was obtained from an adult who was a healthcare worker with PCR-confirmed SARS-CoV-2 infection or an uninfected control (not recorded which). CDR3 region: CSGREMDAVGVAFF. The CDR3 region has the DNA TGCAGTGGGAGAGAAATGGACGCGGTCGGGGTAGCTTTCTTT.